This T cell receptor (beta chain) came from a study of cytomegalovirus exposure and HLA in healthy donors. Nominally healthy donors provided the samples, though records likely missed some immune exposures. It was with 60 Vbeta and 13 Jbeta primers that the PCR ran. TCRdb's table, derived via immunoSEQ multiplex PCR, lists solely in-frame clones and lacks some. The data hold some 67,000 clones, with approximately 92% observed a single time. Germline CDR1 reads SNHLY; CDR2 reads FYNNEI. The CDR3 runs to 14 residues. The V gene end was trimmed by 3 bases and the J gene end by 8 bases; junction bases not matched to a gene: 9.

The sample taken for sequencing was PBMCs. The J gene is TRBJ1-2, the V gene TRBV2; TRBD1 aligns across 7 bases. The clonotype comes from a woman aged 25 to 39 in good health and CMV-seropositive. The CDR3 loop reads CASSEAGGGYGYTF. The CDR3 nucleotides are TGTGCCAGCAGTGAGGCAGGGGGTGGATACGGCTACACCTTC.